This entry describes one T cell receptor (beta chain). One junction end does not reproduce the germline sequence, and a read error may be involved. The CDR3 has 16 amino acids. The germline V gene encodes CDR1 SSHAT and CDR2 FNYEAQ (reference sequence). These data originate in a study of blood T cell repertoires in COVID-19. Study details: PBMCs, B-cell-depleted T cells, or T cells were the source of the cDNA or gDNA that made up the material.

In the authors' workflow: Reference gene primer amplification yielded estimated nucleated cell counts. The protocol was immunoSEQ multiplex PCR, while the TCRdb copy is restricted to in-frame clones and leaves out a portion. D and trimming come from the DNA, and the V and J calls and clone size come from that table. The top ten clones hold under 1.5% of a sample with a few hundred thousand clones, 84% of them seen once. The receptor was isolated from a woman aged 40 to 55 who had recovered from COVID-19. Sequenced material: peripheral blood. The chain recombines TRBV7-7 with TRBJ2-1, with 8 bases lining up with TRBD1. CDR3 region: CASSLAGTGWGNEQFF. In DNA, the CDR3 is TGTGCTAGCAGCTTAGCAGGGACAGGCTGGGGCAATGAGCAGTTCTTC.